This TCR beta chain was retrieved from a study of T-cell reconstitution after alpha-beta-depleted transplantation in children. Study-wide results and limits: Newly produced T cells mostly provided counts and TCRbeta diversity after one year, as hyperexpanded clones declined.

This clonotype was seen at least ten times. Its target is unknown. It was with unique molecular identifiers that the TCRbeta library was prepared. TCRdb fed the PCR reads into MiXCR, producing one record per CDR3 protein. The sample yields approximately 210,000 distinct CDR3 sequences, approximately 15% seen once. Germline V gene sequence: CDR1 KGHDR, CDR2 SFDVKD. There are 16 residues in the CDR3. The germline V and J ends were trimmed by 2 bases and 8 bases, with 20 bases remaining between them. The sample here was PBMCs, mostly from graft donor cells, taken 360 days after TCRalphabeta/CD19-depleted stem cell transplant. This clonotype originated in a male patient between 2 and 15 years old who had a stem cell transplant for acute lymphoblastic leukemia, so the T cells may come from the graft donor. The V gene is TRBV24-1, the J gene TRBJ1-2; the D gene is possibly TRBD1 (5 bases). The DNA for the CDR3 is TGTGCCACCAGTGATTCGCAGGGCACCGCTATGGGGGGCTACACCTTC. The encoded protein is CATSDSQGTAMGGYTF.